The following is a T cell receptor beta chain sequence with its context. The sample originates from a study of shared clonotypes between healthy human individuals. Germline V lookup: CDR1 MDHEN, CDR2 SYDVKM. The CDR3 totals 17 residues. The J segment lost 0 bases and the V segment lost 5 bases, leaving 8 bases of the junction unmatched. Assay: immunoSEQ multiplex PCR; the TCRdb copy retains only in-frame clones and omits some. The sample has about 2.3 million clones; about 90% are singletons. This TCR was recovered from a man aged 18-30 years in good health. Some clones in this sample may be carry-over from other donors' samples. The specimen sequenced was naive CD4+ T cells from PBMCs. Specified subset: CD45RA+ positively selected. V and J are TRBV28 and TRBJ2-3; 10 bases match TRBD2. The CDR3 loop is CASSLYKLAGSTDTQYF. As DNA, the CDR3 is TGTGCCAGCAGTCTCTATAAACTAGCGGGGAGCACAGATACGCAGTATTTT. Full variable domain (outside the CDR3, taken from reference TRBV28 and TRBJ2-3): DVKVTQSSRYLVKRTGEKVFLECVQDMDHENMFWYRQDPGLGLRLIYFSYDVKMKEKGDIPEGYSVSREKKERFSLILESASTNQTSMYLCASSLYKLAGSTDTQYFGPGTRLTVL.